Given below is one T cell receptor (beta chain) in context. This entry comes from a study of T cell responses to AZD1222 COVID-19 vaccine. The CDR3 has 16 residues. Trimming cost V 5 bases and J 5 bases; bases outside gene matches: 12. Looked up from germline, CDR1 is SGHVS and CDR2 is FNYEAQ. The repertoire was sequenced with immunoSEQ multiplex PCR; TCRdb's copy has only in-frame clones and lacks some. The sample carries some 100,000 clones, roughly nine tenths recorded once. The starting material was peripheral blood, obtained on day 0 of AZD1222 vaccination. The V gene is TRBV7-6, the J gene TRBJ2-3, with 8 bases fitting TRBD2. This clonotype was obtained from an adult in good health. CDR3 nucleotides: TGTGCCAGCAGCGTCTTTGGCGGGAGGATGGGAGATACGCAGTATTTT. This encodes CASSVFGGRMGDTQYF.